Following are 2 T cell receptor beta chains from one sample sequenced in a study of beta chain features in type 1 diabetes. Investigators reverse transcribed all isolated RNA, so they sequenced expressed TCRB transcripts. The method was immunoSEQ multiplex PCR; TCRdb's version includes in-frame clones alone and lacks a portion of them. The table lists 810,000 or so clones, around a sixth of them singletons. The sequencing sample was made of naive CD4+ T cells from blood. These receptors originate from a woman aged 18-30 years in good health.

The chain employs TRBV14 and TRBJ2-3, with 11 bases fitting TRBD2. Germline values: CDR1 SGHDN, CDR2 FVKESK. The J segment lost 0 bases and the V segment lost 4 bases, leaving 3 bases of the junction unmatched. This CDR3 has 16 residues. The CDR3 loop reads CASSRTSGRSTDTQYF. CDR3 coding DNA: TGTGCCAGCAGCCGAACTAGCGGGAGAAGCACAGATACGCAGTATTTT.

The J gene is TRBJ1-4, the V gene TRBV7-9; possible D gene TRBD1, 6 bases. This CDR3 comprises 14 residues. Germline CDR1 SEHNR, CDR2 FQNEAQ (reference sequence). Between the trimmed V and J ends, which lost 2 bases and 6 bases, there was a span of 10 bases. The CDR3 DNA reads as TGTGCCAGCAGCTTAAGGGGGGCTGATGAAAAACTGTTTTTT. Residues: CASSLRGADEKLFF.